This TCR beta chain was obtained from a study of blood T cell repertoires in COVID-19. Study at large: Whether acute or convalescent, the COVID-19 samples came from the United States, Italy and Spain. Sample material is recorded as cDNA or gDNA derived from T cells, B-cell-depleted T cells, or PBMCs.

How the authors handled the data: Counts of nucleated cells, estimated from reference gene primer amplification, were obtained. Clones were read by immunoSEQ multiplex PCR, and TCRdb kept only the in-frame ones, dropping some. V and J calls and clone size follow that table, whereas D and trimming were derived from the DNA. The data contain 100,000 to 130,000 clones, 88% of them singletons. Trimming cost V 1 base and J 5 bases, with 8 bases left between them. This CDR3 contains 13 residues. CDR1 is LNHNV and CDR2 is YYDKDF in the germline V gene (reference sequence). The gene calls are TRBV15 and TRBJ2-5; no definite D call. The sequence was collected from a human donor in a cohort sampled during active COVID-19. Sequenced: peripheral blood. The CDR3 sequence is CATSRVNRETQYF. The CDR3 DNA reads TGTGCCACCAGCAGAGTGAACCGGGAGACCCAGTACTTC.